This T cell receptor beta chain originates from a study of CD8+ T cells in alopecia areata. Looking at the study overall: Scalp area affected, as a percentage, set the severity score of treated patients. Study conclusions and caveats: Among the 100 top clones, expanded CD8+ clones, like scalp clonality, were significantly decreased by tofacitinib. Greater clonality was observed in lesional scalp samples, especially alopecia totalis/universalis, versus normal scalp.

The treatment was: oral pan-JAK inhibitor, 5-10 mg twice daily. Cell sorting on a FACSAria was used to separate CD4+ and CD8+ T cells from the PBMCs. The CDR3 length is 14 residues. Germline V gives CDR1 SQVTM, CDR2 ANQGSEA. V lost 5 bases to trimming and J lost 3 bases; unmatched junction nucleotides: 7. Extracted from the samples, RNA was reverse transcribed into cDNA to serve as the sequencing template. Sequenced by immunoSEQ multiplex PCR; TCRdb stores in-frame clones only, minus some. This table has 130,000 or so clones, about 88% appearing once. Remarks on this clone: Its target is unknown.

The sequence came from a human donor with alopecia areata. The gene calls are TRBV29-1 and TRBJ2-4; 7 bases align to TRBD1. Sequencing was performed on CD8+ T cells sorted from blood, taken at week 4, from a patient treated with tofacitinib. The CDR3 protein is CSVRQGDVKNIQYF. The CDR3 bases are TGCAGCGTTCGACAGGGCGACGTCAAAAACATTCAGTACTTC.